Here is one TCR beta chain with its context. The record originates from a study of blood T cell repertoires in COVID-19. Study summary: The origin of the acute and convalescent COVID-19 samples was the United States, Italy and Spain.

Original processing notes: Researchers report that nucleated cell counts were estimated from reference gene primer amplification. TCRdb keeps only in-frame clones here, not all; method: immunoSEQ multiplex PCR. V and J calls and clone size follow that table, whereas D and trimming were derived from the DNA. The sample lists approximately 140,000 clones, roughly 90% seen once, with 4% to 5% in the top ten. This CDR3 spans 15 amino acids. CDR1 is SGHRS and CDR2 is YFSETQ in the germline V gene. Deletions cut 0 bases from V and 5 bases from J, with 12 bases between. V usage is TRBV5-1 and J usage is TRBJ1-5; D might be TRBD1 (5 bases). The TCR originated in a woman aged 60-75 years with active or convalescent COVID-19. The specimen was peripheral blood. The CDR3 DNA reads TGCGCCAGCAGCTTGGAAGGGGCGCTGGATCAGCCCCAGCATTTT. Protein: CASSLEGALDQPQHF.